These T cell receptor beta chains were read from a single sample in a study of post-analysis software for immune sequencing data. TCRdb recomputed calls from the PCR reads with MiXCR, one row per CDR3 protein. Of 350,000 to 450,000 distinct CDR3 sequences listed, approximately 42% are singletons. Sequenced: blood. These receptors came from a girl aged 2 to 10 with multiple sclerosis. The CDR3 runs from the conserved cysteine through the conserved F or W. The order of the fields is J gene, clone size, V gene, D gene, CDR3 protein, CDR3 DNA. D genes are given only for firm matches. Clone size appears in some rows only: once, few, many, or a class for an expanded clone.

j_gene: TRBJ2-7
abundance: few
v_gene: TRBV29-1
d_gene: TRBD2
CDR3aa: CSVDLASGPSYEQYF
CDR3nt: TGCAGCGTTGACTTGGCTAGCGGGCCCTCCTACGAGCAGTACTTC

j_gene: TRBJ2-1
abundance: -
v_gene: TRBV6-6
d_gene: -
CDR3aa: CASSTGTEQFF
CDR3nt: TGTGCCAGCAGCACCGGGACTGAGCAGTTCTTC

j_gene: TRBJ2-1
abundance: -
v_gene: TRBV29-1
d_gene: TRBD1
CDR3aa: CSAGDRFPNEQFF
CDR3nt: TGCAGCGCGGGGGACAGGTTTCCCAATGAGCAGTTCTTC

j_gene: TRBJ2-7
abundance: -
v_gene: TRBV29-1
d_gene: -
CDR3aa: CSVESVGRYEQYF
CDR3nt: TGCAGCGTTGAGAGCGTGGGACGCTACGAGCAGTACTTC

j_gene: TRBJ2-3
abundance: -
v_gene: TRBV10-3
d_gene: TRBD2
CDR3aa: CAISQLAGLTDTQYF
CDR3nt: TGTGCCATCAGCCAACTAGCGGGCCTCACAGATACGCAGTATTTT

j_gene: TRBJ1-2
abundance: -
v_gene: TRBV20-1
d_gene: -
CDR3aa: CSAPDGAFGYTF
CDR3nt: TGCAGTGCCCCCGACGGGGCATTTGGCTACACCTTC

j_gene: TRBJ2-6
abundance: few
v_gene: TRBV6-5
d_gene: TRBD2
CDR3aa: CASSTWTSTGANVLTF
CDR3nt: TGTGCCAGCAGTACCTGGACTAGCACTGGGGCCAACGTCCTGACTTTC

j_gene: TRBJ2-7
abundance: -
v_gene: TRBV27
d_gene: -
CDR3aa: CASSCEGPGEQYF
CDR3nt: TGTGCCAGCAGTTGCGAGGGTCCAGGGGAGCAGTACTTC

j_gene: TRBJ2-5
abundance: -
v_gene: TRBV20-1
d_gene: TRBD2
CDR3aa: CSATDSGGAQETQYF
CDR3nt: TGCAGTGCTACTGATAGCGGGGGGGCCCAGGAGACCCAGTACTTC

j_gene: TRBJ2-5
abundance: -
v_gene: TRBV29-1
d_gene: -
CDR3aa: CSVGQVLREETQYF
CDR3nt: TGCAGCGTTGGACAGGTGTTGAGGGAAGAGACCCAGTACTTC

j_gene: TRBJ2-5
abundance: few
v_gene: TRBV5-1
d_gene: -
CDR3aa: CASTSAETQYF
CDR3nt: TGCGCCAGCACTAGCGCTGAGACCCAGTACTTC

j_gene: TRBJ2-1
abundance: -
v_gene: TRBV20-1
d_gene: -
CDR3aa: CSARLSTVNEQFF
CDR3nt: TGCAGTGCTCGACTCTCGACAGTCAATGAGCAGTTCTTC